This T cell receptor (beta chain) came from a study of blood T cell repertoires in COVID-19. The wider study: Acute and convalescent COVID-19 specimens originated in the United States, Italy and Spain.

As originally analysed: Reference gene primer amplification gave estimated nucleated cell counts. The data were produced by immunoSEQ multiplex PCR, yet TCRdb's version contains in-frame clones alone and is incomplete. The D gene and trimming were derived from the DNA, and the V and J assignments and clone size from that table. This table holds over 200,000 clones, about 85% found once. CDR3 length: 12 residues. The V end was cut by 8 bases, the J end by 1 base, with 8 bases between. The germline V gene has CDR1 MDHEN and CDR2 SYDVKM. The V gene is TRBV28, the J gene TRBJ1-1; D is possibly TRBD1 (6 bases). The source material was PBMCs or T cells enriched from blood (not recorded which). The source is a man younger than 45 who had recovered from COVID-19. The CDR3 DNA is TGTGCCAGCCGGACAGCGAACACTGAAGCTTTCTTT. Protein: CASRTANTEAFF.